This T cell receptor beta chain appears in the sequencing data of a study of control samples from healthy donors and cancer patients. The germline gives CDR1 SNHLY, CDR2 FYNNEI. Trimming removed 4 bases from V and 4 bases from J, with 8 bases in between. This CDR3 region has 13 residues. TCRdb's copy holds only in-frame clones and misses some; the assay was immunoSEQ multiplex PCR. Of 150,000 to 200,000 clones in the sample, 91% were seen once. The receptor was isolated from a woman under 40 in good health. Sequencing was performed on blood. The chain employs TRBV2 and TRBJ2-1; tentatively, D is TRBD2 (6 bases). CDR3: CASSGGRYNEQFF. The CDR3 DNA sequence: TGTGCCAGCAGTGGTGGGAGGTACAATGAGCAGTTCTTC.